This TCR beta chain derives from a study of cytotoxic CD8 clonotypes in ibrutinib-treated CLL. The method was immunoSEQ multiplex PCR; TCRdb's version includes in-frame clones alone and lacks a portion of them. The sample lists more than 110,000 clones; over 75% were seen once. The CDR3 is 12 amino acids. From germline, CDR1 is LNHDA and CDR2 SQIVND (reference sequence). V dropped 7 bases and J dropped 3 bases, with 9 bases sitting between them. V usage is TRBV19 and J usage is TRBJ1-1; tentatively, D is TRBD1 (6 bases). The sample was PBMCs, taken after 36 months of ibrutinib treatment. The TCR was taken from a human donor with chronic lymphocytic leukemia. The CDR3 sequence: CASKTGDTEAFF. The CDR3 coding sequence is TGTGCCAGTAAGACAGGTGACACTGAAGCTTTCTTT.